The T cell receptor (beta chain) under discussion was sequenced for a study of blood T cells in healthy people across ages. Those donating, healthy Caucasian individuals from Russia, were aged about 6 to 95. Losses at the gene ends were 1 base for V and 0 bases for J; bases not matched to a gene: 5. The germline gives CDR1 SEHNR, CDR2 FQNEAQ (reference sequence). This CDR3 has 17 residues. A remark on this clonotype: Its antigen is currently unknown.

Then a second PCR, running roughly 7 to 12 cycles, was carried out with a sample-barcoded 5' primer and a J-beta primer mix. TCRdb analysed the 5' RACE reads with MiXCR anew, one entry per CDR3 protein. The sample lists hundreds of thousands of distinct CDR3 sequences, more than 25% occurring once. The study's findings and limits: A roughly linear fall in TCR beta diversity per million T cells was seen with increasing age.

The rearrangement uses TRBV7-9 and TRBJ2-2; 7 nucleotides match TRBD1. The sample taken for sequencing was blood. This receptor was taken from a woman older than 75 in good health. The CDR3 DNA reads TGTGCCAGCAGCTTAGAGGGCAGGGGGTCGAACACCGGGGAGCTGTTTTTT. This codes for CASSLEGRGSNTGELFF.